This T cell receptor beta chain was profiled in a study of Ad26.COV2.S vaccination and SARS-CoV-2 variants. General observations from the study: Spike-specific TCR breadth was greater after Ad26.COV2.S than placebo. There was reportedly substantial breadth in spike-specific CD8+ and CD4+ T cell responses after vaccination. Total responses of T cells may have been underestimated by the analyses of TCR breadth and depth.

Described treatment: 15 to 20 received Ad26.COV2.S at low or high dose, single or two shots; 5 received placebo; per-sample allocation not given. Day 63 following the first vaccine or placebo injection was when the samples were taken. A Boston donor was an adult aged 18-55 years. Measured with immunoSEQ multiplex PCR; TCRdb has only the in-frame clones, and not every one. The data contain approximately 500,000 clones, roughly 85% of them seen just once; the ten biggest clones take up around 13%. As for this clone: Its specificity is not known.

CDR3 length: 17 residues. Germline loops: CDR1 ENHRY, CDR2 SYGVKD. The V gene lost 3 bases and the J gene lost 0 bases, with 15 bases spanning the gap. The chain combines TRBV10-3 with TRBJ1-3; D ambiguous. The input for sequencing was peripheral blood, taken in a trial of Ad26.COV2.S vaccine versus placebo. The receptor's source is a person aged 18-65 years who received the Ad26.COV2.S COVID-19 vaccine or a placebo. Here the CDR3 DNA reads TGTGCCATCAGTGAACTTGCCCCAGGATTCTCTGGAAACACCATATATTTT. This encodes CAISELAPGFSGNTIYF.